A selection of T cell receptor beta chains follows, all from one sample in a study of cytomegalovirus exposure and HLA in healthy donors. Generated by immunoSEQ multiplex PCR, the TCRdb table keeps only in-frame clones and is missing some. The table includes roughly 140,000 clones, 70% to 90% detected once. Specimen: PBMCs. Receptors originate from a young woman in good health and CMV-seropositive. CDR3s include the opening cysteine and the closing phenylalanine or tryptophan. The D gene is left open where the match is weak. Expanded clones are given a class, and other clones once, few, many or no size at all.

clone size	V gene	D gene	J gene	CDR3 protein
few	TRBV28	.	TRBJ1-1	CASSLNAAGSYTEAFF
once	TRBV7-8	.	TRBJ2-3	CASSFGMDSTDTQYF
.	TRBV5-1	TRBD1	TRBJ1-2	CASSIWDSQAQGYTF
.	TRBV5-1	.	TRBJ1-3	CASSPGGIYSGNTIYF
.	TRBV30	.	TRBJ1-6	CAWSVGGPDSPLHF
.	TRBV6-5	TRBD1	TRBJ1-3	CASSYTGVSGNTIYF
.	TRBV5-4	TRBD2	TRBJ2-7	CASSSPALAGPYEQYF
.	TRBV27	.	TRBJ1-2	CASSHPPLEGHDTF
.	TRBV9	TRBD2	TRBJ2-5	CASSPAGTSAETQYF
.	TRBV6-5	TRBD1	TRBJ1-5	CASSRDSWDQPQHF
.	TRBV7-8	TRBD1	TRBJ2-7	CASSAGDRGYEQYF
.	TRBV28	TRBD1	TRBJ1-5	CASSLAQGVAQPQHF
.	TRBV5-6	TRBD1	TRBJ1-1	CASSYPIQGATEAFF
.	TRBV29-1	TRBD2	TRBJ2-7	CSVVGGSSYEQYF
.	TRBV6-1	TRBD1	TRBJ2-1	CASSVQTGVYNEQFF
.	TRBV11-2	.	TRBJ1-2	CASSPRRAYGYTF
.	TRBV30	.	TRBJ1-3	CAWSARGANTIYF
.	TRBV15	TRBD2	TRBJ2-4	CATRGGRTKNIQYF
.	TRBV7-6	TRBD1	TRBJ1-3	CASSPRQGLSGNTIYF
few	TRBV5-1	.	TRBJ2-7	CASSPGTARSEQYF
.	TRBV19	.	TRBJ2-7	CASSMRPGVNEQYF
.	TRBV6-6	.	TRBJ2-1	CASSYTDSSTIF
.	TRBV5-4	TRBD1	TRBJ1-1	CASSFRDRENTEAFF
once	TRBV10-3	TRBD1	TRBJ2-1	CAISTGQGYIEQFF
.	TRBV7-9	.	TRBJ2-2	CASSPSRRTNTGELFF
once	TRBV27	.	TRBJ2-3	CASSWQYTDTQYF
.	TRBV6-1	.	TRBJ2-7	CASSGSYQLRYEQYF
.	TRBV15	.	TRBJ1-4	CATSIQGMTNEKLFF
.	TRBV7-3	.	TRBJ2-6	CASSLPGANVLTF